Listed below are T cell receptor beta chains from one sample, sequenced in a study of CD8+ T cells in alopecia areata. Measured with immunoSEQ multiplex PCR; TCRdb has only the in-frame clones, and not every one. The sample includes 130,000 or so clones, around 83% of them seen just once. This material consisted of CD8+ T cells sorted from blood, taken at week 4, from a patient treated with tofacitinib. These receptors originate from a human donor with alopecia areata. Both conserved end residues are part of each CDR3. D genes are given only for firm matches. Clone size, where shown, is once, few, many, or a class for clones that have expanded.

V gene	D gene	J gene	clone size	CDR3 DNA	CDR3 protein
TRBV27	.	TRBJ2-1	.	TGTGCCAGCAGTTCTAACTTGGAGCAGTTCTTC	CASSSNLEQFF
TRBV9	.	TRBJ2-5	.	TGTGCCAGCAGCGTAGAGGCCAGGGGAATCCAAGAGACCCAGTACTTC	CASSVEARGIQETQYF
TRBV19	.	TRBJ2-5	few	TGTGCCAGTAGTATAGCCCACCGACGGGACCAAGAGACCCAGTACTTC	CASSIAHRRDQETQYF
TRBV6-5	TRBD1	TRBJ1-4	once	TGTGCCAGCAGTGCCCGGGACAGAAGGGAAAAACTGTTTTTT	CASSARDRREKLFF
TRBV10-2	TRBD1	TRBJ1-5	.	TGCGCCAGCAGTGAGATACAGGGGGCGAACCAGCCCCAGCATTTT	CASSEIQGANQPQHF
TRBV7-3	TRBD1	TRBJ2-7	.	TGTGCCAGCAGCTTATCGGGGACAGGGTCCCACGAGCAGTACTTC	CASSLSGTGSHEQYF
TRBV5-1	.	TRBJ2-7	.	TGCGCCAGCAGCCCTCCCGGCGGGTACGAGCAGTACTTC	CASSPPGGYEQYF
TRBV29-1	TRBD2	TRBJ2-7	.	TGCAGCGTCCCGGGATCTCTAGCGGGATCCTACTACGAGCAGTACTTC	CSVPGSLAGSYYEQYF
TRBV14	.	TRBJ2-2	.	TGTGCCAGCAGCCAAGTAGAGACCGGGGAGCTGTTTTTT	CASSQVETGELFF
TRBV14	.	TRBJ1-1	once	TGTGCCAGCAGCCAAGACAGCGTTGAAGCTTTCTTT	CASSQDSVEAFF
TRBV9	TRBD2	TRBJ2-1	few	TGTGCCAGCAGCGTAGGGGCTAGCGGGATGGATGAGCAGTTCTTC	CASSVGASGMDEQFF
TRBV29-1	.	TRBJ2-1	once	TGCAGCGTTGAAGACCAAGGGGTGCAGTTCTTC	CSVEDQGVQFF
TRBV27	.	TRBJ1-5	once	TGTGCCAGCAGTAACCTTCATCAGCCCCAGCATTTT	CASSNLHQPQHF
TRBV7-9	.	TRBJ1-1	.	TGTGCCAGCAGCTTACTACAGCCGAACACTGAAGCTTTCTTT	CASSLLQPNTEAFF
TRBV7-9	.	TRBJ2-2	.	TGTGCCAGCAGCTTAGGAACGGAGAACACCGGGGAGCTGTTTTTT	CASSLGTENTGELFF
TRBV4-1	.	TRBJ2-7	.	TGCGCCAGCAGCCATTCCCCGGGCTCCTACGAGCAGTACTTC	CASSHSPGSYEQYF
TRBV9	.	TRBJ2-4	.	TGTGCCAGCAGCGTGGGGACCGGGATTAACATTCAGTACTTC	CASSVGTGINIQYF
TRBV11-2	TRBD1	TRBJ1-3	.	TGTGCCAGCAGCTTAGTCCCTCCAGGGGGCTCTGGAAACACCATATATTTT	CASSLVPPGGSGNTIYF
TRBV11-2	.	TRBJ2-3	.	TGTGCCAGCAGAGGGGGGGATACGCAGTATTTT	CASRGGDTQYF
TRBV27	.	TRBJ1-4	.	TGTGCCAGCAGTTCAATCTCGCAGTCACTAGGGGAAAAACTGTTTTTT	CASSSISQSLGEKLFF
TRBV29-1	.	TRBJ2-7	.	TGCAGCGTTGTGCTAGCGCCCAACTACGAGCAGTACTTC	CSVVLAPNYEQYF
TRBV5-1	.	TRBJ2-5	once	TGCGCCAGCAGCCCCGGGATGGAAGAGACCCAGTACTTC	CASSPGMEETQYF
TRBV12-5	.	TRBJ2-7	once	TGTGCTAGTGGTTTGGGGGAGTCCTACGAGCAGTACTTC	CASGLGESYEQYF
TRBV7-9	.	TRBJ1-2	.	TGTGCCAGCAGCCCTGACAGGCGAGATGGCTACACCTTC	CASSPDRRDGYTF
TRBV5-1	.	TRBJ2-3	once	TGCGCCAGCAGCGATCCCGGGACCGGAGGGTATACGCAGTATTTT	CASSDPGTGGYTQYF
TRBV29-1	.	TRBJ1-1	.	TGCAGCGTTGAAGACGGAAGCGGAACTGAAGCTTTCTTT	CSVEDGSGTEAFF
TRBV4-1	.	TRBJ1-1	.	TGCGCCAGCAGCCAAAAATCAGGACTGATCCCTGAAGCTTTCTTT	CASSQKSGLIPEAFF
TRBV6-5	.	TRBJ2-2	few	TGTGCCAGCAGCATCTCCTCTGCCGGGGAGCTGTTTTTT	CASSISSAGELFF
TRBV5-1	.	TRBJ2-1	.	TGCGCCAGCAGCTTCTTAAGCTCCTACAATGAGCAGTTCTTC	CASSFLSSYNEQFF
TRBV15	TRBD2	TRBJ2-7	.	TGTGCCACCAGCGGTCGGGGGGGCTCTTACGAGCAGTACTTC	CATSGRGGSYEQYF
TRBV27	.	TRBJ2-7	once	TGTGCCAGCAGTTGGGGCACCGGCTACGAGCAGTACTTC	CASSWGTGYEQYF
TRBV4-1	.	TRBJ2-5	.	TGCGCCAGCAGCCAAGAGGCCTACCAAGAGACCCAGTACTTC	CASSQEAYQETQYF
TRBV29-1	TRBD2	TRBJ2-7	.	TGCAGCGTTGAAAACCCGCCGGGATCAGGGACAGTGGGACTAGCGGGGATCGAGCAGTACTTC	CSVENPPGSGTVGLAGIEQYF
TRBV5-6	TRBD2	TRBJ2-1	.	TGTGCCAGCAGCTCCGGGGGAGGGGCGAATGAGCAGTTCTTC	CASSSGGGANEQFF
TRBV29-1	TRBD2	TRBJ2-7	.	TGCAGCGCCTATACTAGCGGCAGATCCTACGAGCAGTACTTC	CSAYTSGRSYEQYF
TRBV27	.	TRBJ2-7	.	TGTGCCAGCAGTTTACGGGGGTTCGAGCAGTACTTC	CASSLRGFEQYF
TRBV7-9	.	TRBJ2-2	.	TGTGCCAGCAACATCAGGTCGGATTGGAACACCGGGGAGCTGTTTTTT	CASNIRSDWNTGELFF
TRBV29-1	.	TRBJ1-2	.	TGCAGCGTTGATTCCGCTAGGGGCTATGGCTACACCTTC	CSVDSARGYGYTF
TRBV15	.	TRBJ2-3	.	TGTGCCACCAGCAGAGGCCCCGTAACAGGGGGGGTTACGCAGTATTTT	CATSRGPVTGGVTQYF
TRBV29-1	TRBD1	TRBJ2-6	.	TGCAGCGTTTCGGGACAGGAACTTTTCTCTGGGGCCAACGTCCTGACTTTC	CSVSGQELFSGANVLTF
TRBV13	TRBD2	TRBJ2-3	.	TGTGCCAGCAGCTTAGGCGGGGGGACCACAGATACGCAGTATTTT	CASSLGGGTTDTQYF
TRBV27	.	TRBJ1-5	.	TGTGCCAGCAGTTTCAACAATCAGCCCCAGCATTTT	CASSFNNQPQHF
TRBV2	TRBD2	TRBJ2-7	.	TGTGCCAGCAGTGAAGTAGCGGGAGCTTACGAGCAGTACTTC	CASSEVAGAYEQYF
TRBV6-5	TRBD2	TRBJ2-2	once	TGTGCCAGCGGGGACCGGGAGGCCGGGGAGCTGTTTTTT	CASGDREAGELFF
TRBV6-6	.	TRBJ2-7	once	TGTGCCAGCAGCCGAAATAGGGGGGACTCCTACGAGCAGTACTTC	CASSRNRGDSYEQYF
TRBV6-6	TRBD1	TRBJ2-7	.	TGTGCCAGCAGTGACAGGGGGCTTTTCGAGCAGTACTTC	CASSDRGLFEQYF
TRBV27	.	TRBJ1-5	.	TGTGCCAGCAGTCTTACAGCTAGCAATCAGCCCCAGCATTTT	CASSLTASNQPQHF
TRBV10-2	TRBD2	TRBJ2-3	.	TGCGCCAGCAGTGAGCCGGGACTAACTAAAGATACGCAGTATTTT	CASSEPGLTKDTQYF
TRBV7-9	TRBD2	TRBJ2-1	.	TGTGCCAGCAGTTACTTAGCGGGAGGTACTGGTGAGCAGTTCTTC	CASSYLAGGTGEQFF
TRBV9	TRBD1	TRBJ1-2	.	TGTGCCAGCAGTACGGGACAGGCTGGCTACACCTTC	CASSTGQAGYTF
TRBV7-6	TRBD1	TRBJ2-3	.	TGTGCCAGCAGCTCGAGTGGGACAGGGAGGACAGATACGCAGTATTTT	CASSSSGTGRTDTQYF
TRBV30	.	TRBJ2-1	.	TGTGCCTGGAGTTTTGAGCGACTGCTGTTCTTC	CAWSFERLLFF
TRBV2	.	TRBJ2-7	.	TGTGCCAGCAGTGATTCTCGTGTTGTCCGACAATACGAGCAGTACTTC	CASSDSRVVRQYEQYF